This TCR beta chain was captured by sequencing in a study of graft-versus-host responses after intestinal transplantation (dated by TCRdb to the early 2020s). General notes on the study: The transplants that recipients got were multivisceral, liver-intestinal, or isolated intestinal. A peak of at least 4% donor T cells among recipient peripheral blood mononuclear cells was the definition used for donor T cell macrochimerism. Every recipient was given anti-thymocyte globulin induction, followed by 3 to 4 years of maintenance tacrolimus and steroids. Instead of going to the commercial service, samples from a few later patients were sequenced in-house on an Illumina MiSeq and processed with MiXCR. The cohort enrolled about two dozen intestinal transplant recipients, one of whom was a retransplant, and a few patients without pretransplant specimens were excluded. Bulk TCR-beta CDR3 sequencing was used to track graft-versus-host and host-versus-graft alloreactive T cell clones in the graft, circulation and bone marrow after intestinal transplantation. To identify alloreactive clones, pre-transplant mixed lymphocyte reaction products were sequenced and then compared with unstimulated pre-transplant donor and recipient T cells.

Per the publication, the time point label means: cells obtained before transplantation from donor or recipient. CD3+CD4+ and CD3+CD8+ populations were FACS-sorted from unstimulated pre-transplant donor and recipient cells taken from spleen or lymph nodes. Note on this clone: It has no known antigen specificity. There are no base qualities to consult, and no much larger clone falls within one base.

Overall study outcomes, separate from this receptor: GvH clones turned up in recipient bone marrow, with some appearing earlier in ileal mucosa or blood, a pattern consistent with an intestinal mucosal origin. Peak levels of circulating GvH clones were associated with declines in HvG clones early after transplant. High GvH to HvG T cell clonal ratios were observed in the allografts of patients with donor T cell macrochimerism. Conclusions were limited by the relatively low number and heterogeneity of intestinal transplant patients.

The library was obtained by the immunoSEQ multiplex PCR assay. For most patients, genomic DNA was isolated using the Qiagen DNeasy Blood and Tissue Kit and was shipped frozen to Adaptive Biotechnologies for TCR sequencing. High-throughput TCR-beta CDR3 sequencing of genomic DNA from most patients was performed by Adaptive Biotechnologies. The original methods were these. Adaptive's ImmunoSEQ software was the source of the TCR sequencing data for 18 patients, while a few other patients were processed with MiXCR and VDJtools. To correct CD4 versus CD8 sorting errors, any sequence found in both subsets at a frequency ratio below 5:1 was removed. CDR3 nucleotide sequences shared between donor and recipient were removed because their origin could not be assigned. To count as alloreactive, a clone needed at least 2-fold expansion over unstimulated cells and a minimum CFSE-low frequency of 0.002% (template counts) or 0.001% (read counts). Clones were considered mappable if detected in sequenced pre-transplant spleen, lymph node, or MLR CFSE-low populations of the donor or recipient. Cumulative frequency of alloreactive clones was calculated as a percentage of all sequences weighted by copy number. As stored in TCRdb, this immuneACCESS dataset retains in-frame rearrangements with V and J assigned. A fraction of the clones does not appear; measured against another copy, unresolved V genes explain less than half of the discrepancy, and the remainder lacks a known reason. V, J and clone size derive from that table, while D and trimming were established from the DNA sequence. The sample table records 90,000 to 150,000 clones; 90% to 95% of these occur just once. The ten biggest clones cover about 0.11% of the sample.

CDR1 and CDR2, per the germline V gene, are ENHRY and SYGVKD. The CDR3, from cysteine to phenylalanine, totals 15 residues. The retained sequence is limited to the CDR3, 45 bases, with the frame set at the first base. V is clipped by 6 bases and J by 0 bases, and the sequence between their germline boundaries is 15 bases long. Specimen: unstimulated CD4+ T cells sorted from spleen or lymph node cells, collected before intestinal transplant. The receptor's source is a human donor who received an intestinal transplant. The rearranged chain carries TRBV10-3 and TRBJ2-7; TRBD2 is possibly the D segment (6 matching bases). The CDR3 here reads CAIRGTRFSSYEQYF. The sequenced DNA is TGTGCCATCAGGGGGACTCGCTTTAGCTCCTACGAGCAGTACTTC.